This T cell receptor (beta chain) was found in a study of T cell repertoires in cytomegalovirus infection. Study as a whole: Public TCR beta signatures were indicative of both CMV infection and a matching HLA type.

Only one count was recorded for this clonotype. Its antigen is undetermined. Unmatched junction bases numbered 6, after V lost 0 bases and J lost 6 bases. The germline gives CDR1 DFQATT, CDR2 SNEGSKA (reference sequence). The CDR3 totals 14 residues. TCRdb re-called the reads through MiXCR, storing one row per CDR3 protein. Of under 850,000 distinct CDR3 sequences in the sample, about 33% were seen once. This clonotype was obtained from a human donor in good health (CMV status not recorded). Some clones in this sample may be carry-over from other donors' samples. The V call is TRBV20-1, the J call TRBJ1-1; 8 bases agree with TRBD1. The sample was cultured PBMCs, taken from culture after CMV antigen stimulation. The CDR3 region has the DNA TGCAGTGCTAGAGACCGAGGACAGGGTGCTGAAGCTTTCTTT. Encoded protein: CSARDRGQGAEAFF.